The present TCR beta chain was sequenced within a study of long-term antiretroviral therapy in people with HIV. About the study: When the earliest samples were collected, ART was typically delayed until CD4 counts fell. Study observations and caveats: Post-ART diversity increased but stayed below transplant donor controls. It was observed that HIV repertoires exhibited narrower CDR3 length ranges than controls.

Germline assignment: CDR1 LNHDA and CDR2 SQIVND (reference sequence). The J segment lost 10 bases and the V segment lost 4 bases, leaving 10 bases of the junction unmatched. CDR3 length: 14 residues. Every sample had roughly 0.9-10 million cryopreserved PBMC in it before DNA extraction. This clone appeared once. The antigen is unknown. Running of the v3.0 immunoSEQ assay took place at survey level. Profiled with immunoSEQ multiplex PCR; TCRdb holds only in-frame clones, not every one. This table has about 16,000 clones, roughly 80% appearing once. This TCR came from a woman between 45 and 60 years old with HIV. The chain uses TRBV19 and TRBJ1-5; 7 positions agree with TRBD1. The sequenced sample was unsorted PBMCs, obtained 1.5 years before starting antiretroviral therapy. The CDR3 sequence is CASSKDRARNPQHF. CDR3 nucleotides: TGTGCCAGTAGTAAAGACAGGGCCCGCAATCCCCAGCATTTT. The whole variable domain, filled in from reference TRBV19 and TRBJ1-5, reads DGGITQSPKYLFRKEGQNVTLSCEQNLNHDAMYWYRQDPGQGLRLIYYSQIVNDFQKGDIAEGYSVSREKKESFPLTVTSAQKNPTAFYLCASSKDRARNPQHFGDGTRLSIL.